This is a list of T cell receptor beta chains from one sample in a study of shared clonotypes between healthy human individuals. Method: immunoSEQ multiplex PCR; TCRdb's copy keeps in-frame clones and lacks some. The data hold nearly 750,000 clones, with roughly 72% observed a single time. Specimen: memory CD4+ T cells sorted from blood. Receptor source: a young woman in good health. Each CDR3 is given with its conserved first and last residue. A clone size is listed for some rows: how often the clone was seen (once, few, many), or a class if it is expanded.

clone size	CDR3 length	V gene	J gene	CDR3 protein
NA	18	TRBV6-1	TRBJ2-3	CASSVGTVGTSGTDTQYF
NA	15	TRBV2	TRBJ2-7	CASRDLWDRAYEQYF
few	15	TRBV28	TRBJ2-6	CASSGEGSGANVLTF
NA	17	TRBV27	TRBJ2-2	CASSPTLLDLNTGELFF
once	14	TRBV9	TRBJ1-2	CASSVGGESYGYTF
many	12	TRBV29-1	TRBJ1-3	CSVTVSGNTIYF
once	14	TRBV6-6	TRBJ1-5	CASSFDRFNQPQHF
NA	15	TRBV4-1	TRBJ2-3	CASSLAGGGTDTQYF
NA	16	TRBV10-3	TRBJ2-1	CAISEPLADTYNEQFF
NA	13	TRBV11-2	TRBJ2-5	CASSLGTEETQYF
NA	18	TRBV5-4	TRBJ2-6	CASSSTGWAHSGANVLTF
NA	13	TRBV11-2	TRBJ2-1	CASSFGRDNEQFF
few	15	TRBV29-1	TRBJ2-1	CSVERGDRQYNEQFF
NA	17	TRBV28	TRBJ2-7	CAHRAGTSGRNSYEQYF
NA	16	TRBV7-9	TRBJ2-2	CASSYPGRANTGELFF
NA	15	TRBV27	TRBJ2-7	CASRGGLAGSYEQYF
NA	14	TRBV7-9	TRBJ2-2	CASSSGTATGELFF
once	16	TRBV5-5	TRBJ2-7	CASSLDLTSGSVEQYF
NA	16	TRBV27	TRBJ2-3	CASSSVGSGATDTQYF
NA	16	TRBV5-1	TRBJ2-7	CASSTGGTGDFYEQYF
NA	14	TRBV7-2	TRBJ1-1	CASSWTGGYTEAFF
NA	14	TRBV28	TRBJ2-5	CASASGGPQETQYF
NA	10	TRBV28	TRBJ1-5	CASGNQPQHF
NA	14	TRBV27	TRBJ2-5	CASSGGHYQETQYF
NA	17	TRBV7-9	TRBJ2-7	CASSLFGGTGTSYEQYF
few	15	TRBV10-3	TRBJ2-7	CAIRLGDTSSYEQYF
NA	14	TRBV5-1	TRBJ1-2	CASSLDIRGYGYTF
once	15	TRBV11-1	TRBJ2-2	CASSYRGTNTGELFF
NA	16	TRBV5-1	TRBJ2-3	CASSLGQGASTDTQYF
few	13	TRBV14	TRBJ2-7	CASSQGHLYEQYF
NA	16	TRBV5-1	TRBJ2-3	CASSFGTDRHTDTQYF
NA	14	TRBV2	TRBJ2-1	CASINSYSYNEQFF